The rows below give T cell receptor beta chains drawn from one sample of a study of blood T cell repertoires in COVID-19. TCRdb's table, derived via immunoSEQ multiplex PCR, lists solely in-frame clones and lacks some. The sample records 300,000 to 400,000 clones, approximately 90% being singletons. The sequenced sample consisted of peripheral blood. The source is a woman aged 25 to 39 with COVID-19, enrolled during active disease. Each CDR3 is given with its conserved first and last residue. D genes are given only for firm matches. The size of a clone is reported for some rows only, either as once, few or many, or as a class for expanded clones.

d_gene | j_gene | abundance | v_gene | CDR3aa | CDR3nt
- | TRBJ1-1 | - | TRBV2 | CASSEVSAEAFF | TGTGCCAGCAGTGAAGTGTCAGCTGAAGCTTTCTTT
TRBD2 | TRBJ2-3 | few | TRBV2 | CASSGSSGNTQYF | TGTGCCAGCAGTGGGTCTAGCGGTAATACGCAGTATTTT
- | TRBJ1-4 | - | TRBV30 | CAWSVSLNEKLFF | TGTGCCTGGAGTGTTTCCCTAAATGAAAAACTGTTTTTT
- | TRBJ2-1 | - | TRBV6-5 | CASSYSPGLPPHEQFF | TGTGCCAGCAGTTACTCGCCCGGACTACCCCCCCATGAGCAGTTCTTC
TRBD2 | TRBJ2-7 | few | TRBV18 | CASSPPQLAGAYEQYF | TGTGCCAGCTCACCACCCCAACTAGCGGGAGCCTACGAGCAGTACTTC
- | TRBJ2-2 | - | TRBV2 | CASKGGQSGTGELFF | TGTGCCAGCAAGGGTGGACAGAGTGGAACCGGGGAGCTGTTTTTT
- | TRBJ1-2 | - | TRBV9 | CASSVAVGALGGYTF | TGTGCCAGCAGCGTAGCCGTAGGGGCTTTAGGTGGCTACACCTTC
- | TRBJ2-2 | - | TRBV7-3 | CASSTTGTGELFF | TGTGCCAGCAGCACCACAGGGACCGGGGAGCTGTTTTTT
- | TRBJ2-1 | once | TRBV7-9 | CASSLDLTGGGEQFF | TGTGCCAGCAGCTTGGATCTTACTGGGGGAGGTGAGCAGTTCTTC
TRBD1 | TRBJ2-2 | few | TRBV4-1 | CASSQGTGSTGELFF | TGCGCCAGCAGCCAAGGGACAGGGAGCACCGGGGAGCTGTTTTTT
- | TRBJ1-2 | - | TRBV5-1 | CASSSGTSNYGYTF | TGCGCCAGCAGCTCGGGGACAAGTAACTATGGCTACACCTTC
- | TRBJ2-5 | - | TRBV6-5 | CASSKDRQETQYF | TGTGCCAGCAGCAAAGACAGACAAGAGACCCAGTACTTC
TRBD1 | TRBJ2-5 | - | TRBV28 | CASSQDRGRQETQYF | TGTGCCAGCAGCCAGGACAGGGGGCGACAAGAGACCCAGTACTTC
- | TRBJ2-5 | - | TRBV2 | CASKKQGGETQYF | TGTGCCAGCAAAAAACAGGGTGGGGAGACCCAGTACTTC
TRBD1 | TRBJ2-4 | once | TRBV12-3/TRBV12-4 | CASRQGASIQYF | TGTGCCAGCAGGCAGGGGGCTAGCATTCAGTACTTC
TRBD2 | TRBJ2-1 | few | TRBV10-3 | CAISGGGNSYNEQFF | TGTGCCATCAGTGGCGGGGGGAACTCTTACAATGAGCAGTTCTTC
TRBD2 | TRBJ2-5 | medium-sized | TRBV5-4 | CASSLGTSGGGTQYF | TGTGCCAGCAGCCTTGGGACTAGCGGGGGAGGGACCCAGTACTTC
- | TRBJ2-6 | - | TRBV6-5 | CASSYSFSAGANVLTF | TGTGCCAGCAGTTACTCCTTTTCGGCTGGGGCCAACGTCCTGACTTTC
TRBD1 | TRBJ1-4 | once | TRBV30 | CACQTGTGNEKLFF | TGTGCCTGCCAAACCGGGACAGGGAATGAAAAACTGTTTTTT
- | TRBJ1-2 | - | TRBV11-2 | CASSLARTTRAGYTF | TGTGCCAGCAGCTTAGCTAGGACCACCAGGGCTGGCTACACCTTC
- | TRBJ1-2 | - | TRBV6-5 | CASSQSQGFHGYTF | TGTGCCAGCAGTCAATCACAGGGCTTTCATGGCTACACCTTC
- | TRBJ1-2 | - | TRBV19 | CASSIGRGGYGYTF | TGTGCCAGTAGTATAGGCAGGGGTGGCTATGGCTACACCTTC
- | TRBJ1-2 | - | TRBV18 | CASSETPGDPYGYTF | TGTGCCAGCTCAGAGACGCCAGGTGATCCATATGGCTACACCTTC
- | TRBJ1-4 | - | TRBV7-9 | CASSFWGSDEKLFF | TGTGCCAGCAGCTTTTGGGGCTCTGATGAAAAACTGTTTTTT
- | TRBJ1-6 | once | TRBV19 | CASSYNRFSDSPLHF | TGTGCCAGTAGTTATAACAGGTTCTCGGATTCACCCCTCCACTTT
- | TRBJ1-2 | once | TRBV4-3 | CASSQDRGQYYGYTF | TGCGCCAGCAGCCAAGATCGAGGGCAGTACTATGGCTACACCTTC
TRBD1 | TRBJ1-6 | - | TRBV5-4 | CASSLGRGRSPLHF | TGTGCCAGCAGCTTAGGCAGGGGGCGATCACCCCTCCACTTT
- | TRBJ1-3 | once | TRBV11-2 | CASSFYGGPAGNTIYF | TGTGCCAGCAGCTTTTACGGGGGTCCGGCTGGAAACACCATATATTTT
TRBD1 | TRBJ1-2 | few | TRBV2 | CASNPGQPSLRGGYTF | TGTGCCAGCAATCCGGGACAGCCCTCTCTGAGAGGTGGCTACACCTTC
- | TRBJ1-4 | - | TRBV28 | CATSTPAPGNEKLFF | TGTGCCACCTCCACCCCCGCACCAGGAAATGAAAAACTGTTTTTT
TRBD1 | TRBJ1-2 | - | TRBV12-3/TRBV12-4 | CASRGQGNYGYTF | TGTGCCAGCAGGGGACAGGGGAACTATGGCTACACCTTC
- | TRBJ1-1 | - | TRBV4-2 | CASSQAQGITEAFF | TGTGCCAGCAGCCAAGCACAGGGTATAACTGAAGCTTTCTTT
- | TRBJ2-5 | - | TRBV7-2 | CASSPPEEETQYF | TGTGCCAGCAGCCCCCCAGAGGAGGAGACCCAGTACTTC
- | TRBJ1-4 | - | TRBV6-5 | CASSYNSATNEKLFF | TGTGCCAGCAGTTACAACTCTGCAACTAATGAAAAACTGTTTTTT
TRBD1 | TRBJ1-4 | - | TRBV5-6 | CASSFGTGREKLFF | TGTGCCAGCAGCTTTGGGACAGGCAGAGAAAAACTGTTTTTT
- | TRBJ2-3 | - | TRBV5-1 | CASSPEQGGADTQYF | TGCGCCAGCAGCCCAGAACAGGGTGGCGCAGATACGCAGTATTTT
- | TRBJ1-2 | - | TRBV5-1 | CASSLALGREEGYTF | TGCGCCAGCAGCTTGGCCTTGGGCAGGGAGGAGGGCTACACCTTC
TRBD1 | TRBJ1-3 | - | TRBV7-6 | CASSKGQGAVGNTIYF | TGTGCCAGCAGCAAGGGACAGGGGGCTGTTGGAAACACCATATATTTT
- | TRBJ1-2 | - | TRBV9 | CASSVSGRNYGYTF | TGTGCCAGCAGCGTAAGCGGCAGAAACTATGGCTACACCTTC